The sequence of this T cell receptor beta chain was determined in a study of blood T cell repertoires in COVID-19. Study-level background: In each case, the material was cDNA or gDNA derived from T cells, B-cell-depleted T cells, or PBMCs.

Produced via immunoSEQ multiplex PCR; TCRdb's table is partial and in-frame only. The sample holds 330,000 or so clones, 87% seen once. What was sequenced was peripheral blood. This TCR derives from a man aged 25 to 40 with COVID-19, enrolled during active disease.

The CDR3 reads CASHPGLAANNEQFF. The DNA for the CDR3 is TGTGCCAGTCACCCGGGACTAGCGGCCAACAATGAGCAGTTCTTC. The V call is TRBV2, the J call TRBJ2-1, with TRBD2 identical over 11 bases. Germline CDR1 is SNHLY and CDR2 is FYNNEI. CDR3 length equals 15 residues. Trimming removed 9 bases from V and 5 bases from J; junction bases left unmatched: 9.